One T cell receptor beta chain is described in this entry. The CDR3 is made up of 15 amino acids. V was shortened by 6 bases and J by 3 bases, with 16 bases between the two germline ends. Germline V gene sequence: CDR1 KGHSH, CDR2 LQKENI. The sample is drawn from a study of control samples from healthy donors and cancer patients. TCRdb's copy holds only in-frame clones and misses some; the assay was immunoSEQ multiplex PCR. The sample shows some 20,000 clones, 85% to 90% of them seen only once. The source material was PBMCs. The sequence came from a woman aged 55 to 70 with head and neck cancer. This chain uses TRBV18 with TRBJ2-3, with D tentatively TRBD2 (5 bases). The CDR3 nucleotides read TGTGCCAGCTCCCCCTCGGGGAAGGCAACAGATACGCAGTATTTT. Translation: CASSPSGKATDTQYF.